What follows are 11 T cell receptor beta chains derived from one specimen sequenced in a study of graft-versus-host responses after intestinal transplantation. Tissue from the graft was processed to free its intraepithelial and lamina propria lymphocytes. Measured with immunoSEQ multiplex PCR; TCRdb has only the in-frame clones, and not every one. Among about 18,000 clones listed, 82% were seen once. The sequencing here drew on ileum tissue, taken 17 days after transplant. The receptors here all came from a human patient who received an intestinal transplant, so some T cells may come from the graft donor.

This chain uses TRBV9 with TRBJ2-1, with D perhaps matching TRBD1 or TRBD2 (5 bases each). The V gene lost 4 bases and the J gene lost 9 bases, with 17 bases spanning the gap. This CDR3 spans 14 amino acids. The germline CDR1 and CDR2 sequences are SGDLS and YYNGEE. This CDR3 reads CASSTGPSPPEQFF. For the CDR3, the DNA is TGTGCCAGCAGCACGGGACCCAGCCCTCCTGAGCAGTTCTTC.

V gene TRBV9 combines with J gene TRBJ2-1; possibly TRBD2 for D (5 bases). Trimming pared 0 bases from V and 7 bases from J, leaving 11 bases between. Germline values: CDR1 SGDLS, CDR2 YYNGEE. There are 14 residues in the CDR3. CDR3 nucleotides: TGTGCCAGCAGCGTAGGGGAGAGAGTAAATGAGCAGTTCTTC. Translated: CASSVGERVNEQFF. Drawing the rest from reference TRBV9 and TRBJ2-1, the complete variable domain is DSGVTQTPKHLITATGQRVTLRCSPRSGDLSVYWYQQSLDQGLQFLIQYYNGEERAKGNILERFSAQQFPDLHSELNLSSLELGDSALYFCASSVGERVNEQFFGPGTRLTVL.

This clone appeared a few times. This rearrangement joins TRBV15 to TRBJ2-7, with TRBD1 matching over 7 bases. The CDR3 consists of 16 residues. The germline V gene has CDR1 LNHNV and CDR2 YYDKDF (reference sequence). Unmatched junction bases numbered 11, after V lost 0 bases and J lost 6 bases. CDR3 in DNA: TGTGCCACCAGCAGAGAACGAGGACAGGTTCCTAGCGAGCAGTACTTC. Its protein is CATSRERGQVPSEQYF.

The CDR3, as DNA: TGTGCCAGCAGCCAATCCCGGCTTCCCTCTGGAAACACCATATATTTT. It translates to CASSQSRLPSGNTIYF. The rearrangement joins TRBV4-2 to TRBJ1-3; D call uncertain. Germline V lookup: CDR1 LGHNA, CDR2 YNFKEQ. Trimming removed 2 bases from V and 0 bases from J, with 11 bases in between. This CDR3 comprises 16 residues.

The chain couples TRBV27 to TRBJ2-7, with TRBD2 matching 9 bases. CDR1 is MNHEY, CDR2 SMNVEV, per germline (reference sequence). Trimming at V came to 5 bases and at J to 6 bases, leaving 8 bases not matched to a gene. The CDR3 runs 14 residues. The CDR3 loop reads CASSPAGLAREQYF. CDR3 nucleotide sequence: TGTGCCAGCAGTCCAGCGGGACTAGCTCGCGAGCAGTACTTC.

The rearrangement uses TRBV7-2 and TRBJ2-3; tentative D call: TRBD1 (5 bases). There are 15 residues in the CDR3. Trimming left V 2 bases short and J 2 bases short, with 11 bases between. Germline V gene lookup returns CDR1 SGHTA and CDR2 FQGNSA. CDR3 bases: TGTGCCAGCAGCTTATCCCCAGGGAACACAGATACGCAGTATTTT. It is translated as CASSLSPGNTDTQYF.

This chain joins TRBV2 and TRBJ2-1, with no clear D. Germline V gene data show CDR1 as SNHLY and CDR2 as FYNNEI. The CDR3 runs 13 residues. Trimming stripped 4 bases from V and 6 bases from J, with 10 bases between. CDR3 region: CASSVRLGNEQFF. The CDR3 nucleotides read TGTGCCAGCAGTGTTCGGCTGGGCAATGAGCAGTTCTTC.

This chain links TRBV7-2 with TRBJ1-5; TRBD1 matches 10 bases. The CDR3 contains 16 residues. The V gene end was trimmed by 4 bases and the J gene end by 2 bases; junction bases not matched to a gene: 5. The germline V gene encodes CDR1 SGHTA and CDR2 FQGNSA. CDR3 residues: CASSSTGGKGNQPQHF. In DNA form, the CDR3 reads TGTGCCAGCAGCTCGACAGGGGGCAAGGGCAATCAGCCCCAGCATTTT.

V is TRBV7-9 and J is TRBJ2-1, with D perhaps TRBD1 (6 bases). V shed 1 base and J shed 6 bases, with 7 bases lying between them. The CDR3 contains 13 residues. Germline V gene data show CDR1 as SEHNR and CDR2 as FQNEAQ (reference sequence). The CDR3 DNA is TGTGCCAGCAGCTTAGAAGGGGGCAATGAGCAGTTCTTC. This gives the protein CASSLEGGNEQFF.

This clone came up a few times. The chain is built from TRBV5-6 and TRBJ2-3; D not resolved. The CDR3 runs 13 residues. V lost 3 bases and J lost 4, with 9 bases in between. The germline CDR1 and CDR2 sequences are SGHDT and YYEEEE. The CDR3 protein is CASSWMRADTQYF. The CDR3 DNA follows: TGTGCCAGCAGCTGGATGAGAGCAGATACGCAGTATTTT.

The rearrangement links TRBV5-3 to TRBJ1-4, with 7 bases matching TRBD1. TRBV5-3 is classed as an ORF, of uncertain function. V shed 0 bases, J shed 3 bases, and the junction held 5 bases outside the gene matches. The length of the CDR3 is 16 residues. The CDR3 spells CARSLGQGVPNEKLFF. CDR3 coding DNA: TGTGCCAGAAGCTTGGGGCAGGGGGTCCCTAATGAAAAACTGTTTTTT.